Below, 24 T cell receptor beta chains from the same sample are listed, as sequenced in a study of cytomegalovirus exposure and HLA in healthy donors. A multiplex PCR was run with 60 Vbeta primers and 13 Jbeta primers. Sequencing was performed with immunoSEQ multiplex PCR; in TCRdb, only in-frame clones are kept and a portion is missing. Counted here are about 57,000 clones, just under 75% occurring once; the ten biggest clones make up roughly 7%. The specimen was PBMCs. These receptors were collected from a man aged 25-45 years in good health and CMV-seropositive.

V and J are TRBV30 and TRBJ1-5; 7 bases line up with TRBD1. The ends lost 0 bases at V and 0 bases at J; junction bases unmatched: 5. Per germline, CDR1 GTSNPN and CDR2 SVGIG (reference sequence). CDR3 length: 16 residues. The CDR3 here is CAWSVSQGVSNQPQHF. As DNA, the CDR3 is TGTGCCTGGAGTGTAAGCCAGGGGGTTAGCAATCAGCCCCAGCATTTT.

V and J are TRBV19 and TRBJ1-3; no clear D. V lost 1 base to trimming and J lost 0 bases, with 7 bases between them. Germline CDR1 is LNHDA and CDR2 is SQIVND (reference sequence). The CDR3 has 15 amino acids. CDR3 amino acids: CASSIAVFSGNTIYF. The CDR3 DNA follows: TGTGCCAGTAGTATAGCGGTCTTCTCTGGAAACACCATATATTTT.

The chain recombines TRBV6-5 with TRBJ1-2; maybe TRBD1 (6 bases). CDR3 length: 15 amino acids. Germline V gene data show CDR1 as MNHEY and CDR2 as SVGAGI. V lost 6 bases and J 6 bases, leaving 20 bases between the germline ends. CDR3 protein: CASSPPQRGNNGYTF. The CDR3 region has the DNA TGTGCCAGCAGCCCCCCCCAGAGGGGGAATAATGGCTACACCTTC.

The chain uses TRBV18 and TRBJ2-2; D remains ambiguous. Trimming took 6 bases from V and 3 from J, leaving 23 bases between them. CDR1 is KGHSH, CDR2 LQKENI, per germline. CDR3 size: 18 residues. The DNA for the CDR3 is TGTGCCAGCTCGCCTCCCACGATGAGAACTCTCTACACCGGGGAGCTGTTTTTT. Translated, it gives CASSPPTMRTLYTGELFF. The variable domain in full, completed from reference TRBV18 and TRBJ2-2, reads NAGVMQNPRHLVRRRGQEARLRCSPMKGHSHVYWYRQLPEEGLKFMVYLQKENIIDESGMPKERFSAEFPKEGPSILRIQQVVRGDSAAYFCASSPPTMRTLYTGELFFGEGSRLTVL.

This clone was recorded only once. The V call is TRBV12-2, the J call TRBJ2-7; TRBD1 was called by the table and not checked on the DNA. TRBV12-2 is a recognized pseudogene. The CDR3 loop spans 15 amino acids. Here the CDR3 DNA reads TGTGCAAGTCGCTTCAGGGGCCTCCGGGTTTACGAGCAGTACTTC. It encodes CASRFRGLRVYEQYF.

This chain links TRBV6-1 with TRBJ1-5; tentative D call: TRBD1 (5 bases). The germline V and J ends were trimmed by 1 base and 0 bases, with 10 bases remaining between them. Germline CDR1 MNHNS, CDR2 SASEGT. This CDR3 has 16 residues. As DNA, the CDR3 is TGTGCCAGCAGTGAAGTAAGGGGTTTTAGCAATCAGCCCCAGCATTTT. Protein: CASSEVRGFSNQPQHF.

This chain connects TRBV10-3 to TRBJ2-5; 7 positions match TRBD2. The CDR3 extends over 14 amino acids. Germline V CDR1 and CDR2: ENHRY, SYGVKD. V shed 4 bases, J shed 2 bases, and the junction held 4 bases outside the gene matches. CDR3 DNA sequence: TGTGCCATCAGTGGGGAGCGGGGTCAAGAGACCCAGTACTTC. Translated, it gives CAISGERGQETQYF.

This sequence joins TRBV6-5 and TRBJ2-7; weak D call: TRBD1 (6 bases). The CDR3 extends over 14 amino acids. V was cut by 2 bases and J by 6 bases, with 14 bases left in between. CDR1 and CDR2 from the germline V gene are MNHEY and SVGAGI. CDR3 nucleotides: TGTGCCAGCAGTTACGTCAGGGGTCACGCCGAGCAGTACTTC. Encoded protein: CASSYVRGHAEQYF.

The rearrangement joins TRBV12-5 to TRBJ2-3; possible D gene TRBD2, 6 bases. CDR1 and CDR2 from the germline V gene are LGHNT and FRNRAP. This CDR3 has 14 amino acids. V lost 6 bases and J lost 3, with 13 bases in between. The CDR3 here is CASGRGSGTDTQYF. The DNA for the CDR3 is TGTGCTAGTGGACGGGGGAGCGGGACAGATACGCAGTATTTT.

This rearrangement joins TRBV5-1 to TRBJ1-3, with 10 positions matching TRBD1. J gave up 1 base and V 3 bases, and 4 bases lay outside the gene matches. This CDR3 spans 16 amino acids. CDR1 is SGHRS, CDR2 YFSETQ, per germline. The CDR3 DNA follows: TGCGCCAGCAGCTCCTCGGGACAGGGGTCTGGAAACACCATATATTTT. This translates into CASSSSGQGSGNTIYF.

This chain joins TRBV30 and TRBJ1-5, with 7 bases that match TRBD1. The CDR3 covers 13 residues. Germline assignment: CDR1 GTSNPN and CDR2 SVGIG (reference sequence). With 0 bases clipped from V and 15 bases from J, the junction kept 11 bases outside the gene matches. CDR3 sequence reads: CAWSVGTDKAPHF. The CDR3 bases are TGTGCCTGGAGTGTAGGGACAGACAAGGCCCCGCATTTT.

This chain uses TRBV5-1 with TRBJ2-7; weak D call: TRBD1 (5 bases). V was clipped by 3 bases and J by 0 bases, with 10 bases between them. The CDR3 spans 14 residues. The V gene's germline CDR1 is SGHRS and CDR2 YFSETQ. CDR3 in amino acids: CASSSDGHSYEQYF. The CDR3, as DNA: TGCGCCAGCAGCTCGGACGGACACTCCTACGAGCAGTACTTC. The full variable domain, its missing parts supplied by reference TRBV5-1 and TRBJ2-7, is KAGVTQTPRYLIKTRGQQVTLSCSPISGHRSVSWYQQTPGQGLQFLFEYFSETQRNKGNFPGRFSGRQFSNSRSEMNVSTLELGDSALYLCASSSDGHSYEQYFGPGTRLTVT.

Concerning this clone: Germline and junction disagree at one end, which may indicate a read error. The V gene is TRBV7-9, the J gene TRBJ1-4, with 7 bases that match TRBD1. CDR3 length: 17 residues. In germline, CDR1 is SEHNR, CDR2 FQNEAQ (reference sequence). CDR3 sequence: CSSSLFVGTATNEKLFF. In DNA, the CDR3 is TGTTCCAGCAGCTTATTTGTCGGGACAGCCACTAATGAAAAACTGTTTTTT.

The chain employs TRBV27 and TRBJ1-5; 8 positions agree with TRBD1. The CDR3 length is 15 residues. CDR1 MNHEY and CDR2 SMNVEV come from the germline V gene (reference sequence). The junction had 8 bases not matched to a gene; V was cut back by 6 bases and J by 4 bases. The CDR3 reads CASSRSTGGNQPQHF. CDR3 nucleotide sequence: TGTGCCAGCAGCCGATCCACAGGGGGGAATCAGCCCCAGCATTTT.

The chain has TRBV6-1 and TRBJ2-5; 7 bases align to TRBD2. Germline CDR1 reads MNHNS; CDR2 reads SASEGT. Trimming at V came to 9 bases and at J to 5 bases, leaving 15 bases not matched to a gene. This CDR3 contains 15 residues. The CDR3 DNA is TGTGCCAGTCCTCAAACGGGGGGTGCGGGGGAGACCCAGTACTTC. Its translation is CASPQTGGAGETQYF.

The V call is TRBV5-1, the J call TRBJ1-6; D uncertain. Germline V gene lookup returns CDR1 SGHRS and CDR2 YFSETQ. Trimming left V 3 bases short and J 0 bases short, with 4 bases between. The CDR3 loop spans 14 amino acids. CDR3: CASSSGSYNSPLHF. The CDR3 nucleotides read TGCGCCAGCAGCTCCGGCTCCTATAATTCACCCCTCCACTTT.

The chain has TRBV10-3 and TRBJ2-7, with 12 positions matching TRBD2. CDR1 and CDR2 (germline): ENHRY, SYGVKD. Trimming cost V 4 bases and J 2 bases; bases outside gene matches: 3. CDR3 length: 15 amino acids. CDR3 region: CAISAGLAGPYEQYF. The CDR3 DNA reads TGTGCCATCAGTGCCGGACTAGCGGGACCCTACGAGCAGTACTTC.

This clone was counted between two and nine times. The CDR3 DNA is TGTGCCAGTAGTAAGCCTCCCTGGACAGGTTCGAGTGAGCAGTTCTTC. It specifies CASSKPPWTGSSEQFF. V usage is TRBV19 and J usage is TRBJ2-1, with 7 bases lining up with TRBD1. Unmatched junction bases numbered 15, after V lost 4 bases and J lost 9 bases. CDR3 size: 16 residues. Germline V CDR1 and CDR2: LNHDA, SQIVND (reference sequence).

A remark on this clone: A far larger clone differs by one base, so this is likely a read error. The chain joins TRBV4-2 to TRBJ2-1; 7 bases are a match to TRBD2. This CDR3 comprises 17 residues. Germline V gives CDR1 LGHNA, CDR2 YNFKEQ. J was trimmed by 3 bases and V by 0 bases; bases with no gene match: 8. The CDR3: CASSQDEEAGFYNEQFF. CDR3 sequence (DNA): TGTGCCAGCAGCCAAGATGAGGAAGCGGGATTCTACAATGAGCAGTTCTTC.

CDR3 DNA: TGTGCCATCAGTCGTACTAGCGGGGACACCGGGGAGCTGTTTTTT. This gives the protein CAISRTSGDTGELFF. This chain connects TRBV10-3 to TRBJ2-2; 10 positions agree with TRBD2. This CDR3 spans 15 amino acids. Germline values: CDR1 ENHRY, CDR2 SYGVKD. After removal of 5 bases from V and 3 bases from J, the junction contained 3 bases not matched to a gene.

This chain links TRBV9 with TRBJ2-2, with 7 positions matching TRBD1. Germline CDR1 and CDR2: SGDLS and YYNGEE. V lost 5 bases and J lost 5; bases outside the gene matches: 9. The CDR3 contains 15 residues. CDR3 bases: TGTGCCAGCAGTTTCCGGGACAGCGTGACCGGGGAGCTGTTTTTT. Translating it yields CASSFRDSVTGELFF.

The rearrangement joins TRBV9 to TRBJ2-7, with a tentative D call TRBD2 (6 bases). V was shortened by 4 bases and J by 4 bases, with 9 bases between the two germline ends. The CDR3 length is 12 residues. The germline V gene has CDR1 SGDLS and CDR2 YYNGEE. The CDR3 sequence: CASSPREYEQYF. In DNA, the CDR3 is TGTGCCAGCAGCCCCCGGGAGTACGAGCAGTACTTC.

This chain connects TRBV7-2 to TRBJ2-3, with D possibly TRBD2 on 5 matching bases. CDR1 SGHTA and CDR2 FQGNSA come from the germline V gene. The CDR3 consists of 14 residues. Deletions cut 2 bases from V and 6 bases from J, with 12 bases between. CDR3 DNA sequence: TGTGCCAGCAGCTTAATCGCGGGTCGTGATACGCAGTATTTT. Amino acids: CASSLIAGRDTQYF.

This clone has only a few counts. The J gene is TRBJ2-5, the V gene TRBV6-5; TRBD2 agrees at 9 bases. The CDR3 spans 13 residues. The V gene's germline CDR1 is MNHEY and CDR2 SVGAGI. V was pared by 8 bases and J by 5 bases, with 6 bases of the junction left unmatched. The DNA of the CDR3 is TGTGCCAGCGGTCCTAGCGGGACGGAGACCCAGTACTTC. Translating it yields CASGPSGTETQYF.